This TCR beta chain stems from a study of Ad26.COV2.S vaccination and SARS-CoV-2 variants. At the level of the study: Doses of Ad26.COV2.S were injected into muscle once or twice, 56 days apart.

Described treatment: some 20 received Ad26.COV2.S at low or high dose, single or two shots; 5 received placebo; per-sample allocation not given. Sample collection was performed on day 63 after the first vaccine or placebo injection. The shot given was an Ad26 vector that makes Wuhan-strain SARS-CoV-2 spike. The V and J ends lost 8 bases and 4 bases respectively, with 18 bases between them. Germline V gene sequence: CDR1 SQVTM, CDR2 ANQGSEA. The CDR3 covers 14 residues. This table comes from immunoSEQ multiplex PCR, and its TCRdb copy is limited to in-frame clones, with some not included. The repertoire has 350,000 to 600,000 clones, about 88% of them found once; the top ten carry more than 1.5%.

The chain has TRBV29-1 and TRBJ2-1; D may be TRBD1 (6 bases). The specimen was peripheral blood, collected in a trial of Ad26.COV2.S vaccine versus placebo. The sequence came from a person between 18 and 65 years old who received the Ad26.COV2.S COVID-19 vaccine or a placebo. The CDR3 DNA reads as TGCAGCACCCCCCGGGACACGGATTACAATGAGCAGTTCTTC. It translates to CSTPRDTDYNEQFF.